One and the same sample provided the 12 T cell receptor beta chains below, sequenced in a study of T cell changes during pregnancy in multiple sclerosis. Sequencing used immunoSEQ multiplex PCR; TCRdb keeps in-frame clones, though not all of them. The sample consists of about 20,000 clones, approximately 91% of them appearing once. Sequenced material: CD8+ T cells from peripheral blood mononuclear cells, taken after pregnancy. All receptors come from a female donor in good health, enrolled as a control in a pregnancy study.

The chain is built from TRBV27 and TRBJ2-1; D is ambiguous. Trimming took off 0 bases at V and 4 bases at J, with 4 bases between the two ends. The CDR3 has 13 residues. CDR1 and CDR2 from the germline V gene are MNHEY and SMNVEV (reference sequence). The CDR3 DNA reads TGTGCCAGCAGTTTATCTCATTACAATGAGCAGTTCTTC. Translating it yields CASSLSHYNEQFF.

Here the CDR3 reads CASNSGAFSGNTIYF. CDR3 DNA: TGTGCCAGCAATTCTGGGGCTTTCTCTGGAAACACCATATATTTT. V and J are TRBV2 and TRBJ1-3, with D tentatively TRBD1 (5 bases). Germline-derived CDR1 and CDR2 are SNHLY and FYNNEI. The CDR3 runs 15 residues. Trimming removed 7 bases from V and 0 bases from J, with 13 bases in between.

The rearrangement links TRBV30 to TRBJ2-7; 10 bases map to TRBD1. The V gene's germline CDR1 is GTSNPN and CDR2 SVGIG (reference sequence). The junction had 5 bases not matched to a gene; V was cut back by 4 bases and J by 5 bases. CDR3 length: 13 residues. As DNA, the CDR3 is TGTGCCTGGACCCCGACAGGGGGCCACGAGCAGTACTTC. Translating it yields CAWTPTGGHEQYF. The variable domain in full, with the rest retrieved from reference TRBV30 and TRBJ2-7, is SQTIHQWPATLVQPVGSPLSLECTVEGTSNPNLYWYRQAAGRGLQLLFYSVGIGQISSEVPQNLSASRPQDRQFILSSKKLLLSDSGFYLCAWTPTGGHEQYFGPGTRLTVT.

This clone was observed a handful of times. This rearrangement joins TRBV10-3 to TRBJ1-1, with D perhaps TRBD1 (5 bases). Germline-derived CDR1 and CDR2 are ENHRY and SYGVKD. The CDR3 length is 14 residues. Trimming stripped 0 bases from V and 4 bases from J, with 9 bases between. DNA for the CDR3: TGTGCCATCAGTGAGTCTGGGGGGGGCACTGAAGCTTTCTTT. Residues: CAISESGGGTEAFF.

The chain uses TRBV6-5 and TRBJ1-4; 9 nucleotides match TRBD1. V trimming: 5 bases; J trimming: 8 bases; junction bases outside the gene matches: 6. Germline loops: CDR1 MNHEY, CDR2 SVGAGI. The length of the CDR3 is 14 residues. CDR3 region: CASSQDRGGEKLFF. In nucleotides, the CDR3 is TGTGCCAGCAGTCAGGACAGGGGAGGAGAAAAACTGTTTTTT.

DNA of the CDR3: TGTGCCAGCACATGGGGCGGGAGTGAGACCCAGTACTTC. Protein sequence: CASTWGGSETQYF. The V call is TRBV25-1, the J call TRBJ2-5; 7 bases map to TRBD2. CDR3 length equals 13 residues. The trim removed 7 bases at V and 5 bases at J, leaving 7 bases unmatched. The germline gives CDR1 MGHDK, CDR2 SYGVNS.

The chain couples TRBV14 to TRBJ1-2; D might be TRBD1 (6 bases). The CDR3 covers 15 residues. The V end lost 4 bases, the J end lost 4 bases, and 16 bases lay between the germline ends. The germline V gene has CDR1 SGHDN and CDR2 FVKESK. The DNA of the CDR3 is TGTGCCAGCAGCCCCGGGGGGGCGGGTGGCTATGGCTACACCTTC. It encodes CASSPGGAGGYGYTF.

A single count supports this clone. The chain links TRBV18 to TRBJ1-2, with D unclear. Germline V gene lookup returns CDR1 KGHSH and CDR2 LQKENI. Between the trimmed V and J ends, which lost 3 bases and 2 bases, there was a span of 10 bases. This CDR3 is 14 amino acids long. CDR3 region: CASSPGSSNYGYTF. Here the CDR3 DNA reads TGTGCCAGCTCACCGGGGAGCTCAAACTATGGCTACACCTTC.

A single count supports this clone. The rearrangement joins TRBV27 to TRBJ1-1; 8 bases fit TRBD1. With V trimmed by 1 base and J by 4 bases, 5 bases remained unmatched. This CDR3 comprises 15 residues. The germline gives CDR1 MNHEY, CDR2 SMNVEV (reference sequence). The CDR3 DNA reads TGTGCCAGCAGTTTATATCAGGGGGCGGGCACTGAAGCTTTCTTT. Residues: CASSLYQGAGTEAFF.

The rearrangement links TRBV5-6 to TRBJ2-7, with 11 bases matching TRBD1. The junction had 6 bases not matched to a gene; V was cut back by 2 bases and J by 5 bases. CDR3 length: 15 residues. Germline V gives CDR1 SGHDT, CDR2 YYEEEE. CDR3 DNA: TGTGCCAGCAGCTTCTGGGACAGGGGGTTAGACGAGCAGTACTTC. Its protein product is CASSFWDRGLDEQYF.

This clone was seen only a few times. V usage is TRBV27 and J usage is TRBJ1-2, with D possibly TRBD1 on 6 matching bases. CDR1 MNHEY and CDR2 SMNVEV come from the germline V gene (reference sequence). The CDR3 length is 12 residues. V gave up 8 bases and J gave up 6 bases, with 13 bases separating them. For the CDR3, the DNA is TGTGCCAGCTGGACAGCACAAGATGGCTACACCTTC. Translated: CASWTAQDGYTF.

The CDR3 DNA sequence: TGTGCCAGTAGTACCTTCCCGGGCTCCTACGAGCAGTACTTC. The encoded protein is CASSTFPGSYEQYF. The chain has TRBV19 and TRBJ2-7, with no clear D. Germline lookup yields CDR1 LNHDA and CDR2 SQIVND (reference sequence). V lost 4 bases, J lost 0 bases, and 10 bases lay in between. This CDR3 has 14 amino acids.